This is a list of T cell receptor beta chains from one sample in a study of blood T cells in healthy people across ages. TCRdb called the 5' RACE reads again in MiXCR, with one record for every CDR3 protein. The table records over 1,500,000 distinct CDR3 sequences, more than 35% of them present only once. What was sequenced was blood. All receptors derive from a human donor in good health. Each CDR3 is given with its conserved first and last residue. D genes are given only for firm matches. Size is stated for part of the rows, as once, few or many counts, or as a class when the clone is expanded.

CDR3 length: 12; V gene: TRBV18; clone size: .; J gene: TRBJ2-2; D gene: .; CDR3 protein: CASSLGVEGPFF; CDR3 DNA: TGTGCCAGCTCACTGGGAGTGGAGGGACCGTTTTTT
CDR3 length: 13; V gene: TRBV7-2; clone size: few; J gene: TRBJ2-5; D gene: .; CDR3 protein: CASSLLPRETQYF; CDR3 DNA: TGTGCCAGCAGCTTACTCCCTCGGGAGACCCAGTACTTC
CDR3 length: 14; V gene: TRBV7-2; clone size: many; J gene: TRBJ1-5; D gene: .; CDR3 protein: CASSLGVGDQPQHF; CDR3 DNA: TGTGCCAGCAGCTTAGGTGTGGGGGATCAGCCCCAGCATTTT
CDR3 length: 15; V gene: TRBV7-2; clone size: .; J gene: TRBJ2-7; D gene: TRBD1; CDR3 protein: CASSFDRALSYEQYF; CDR3 DNA: TGTGCCAGCAGCTTTGACAGGGCTCTTTCCTACGAGCAGTACTTC
CDR3 length: 14; V gene: TRBV12-3/TRBV12-4; clone size: .; J gene: TRBJ1-1; D gene: .; CDR3 protein: CASSPPGVTTEAFF; CDR3 DNA: TGTGCCAGCAGCCCCCCGGGGGTGACGACTGAAGCTTTCTTT
CDR3 length: 13; V gene: TRBV7-9; clone size: few; J gene: TRBJ1-4; D gene: .; CDR3 protein: CASSEQGTEKLFF; CDR3 DNA: TGTGCCAGCAGCGAACAGGGTACGGAAAAACTGTTTTTT
CDR3 length: 14; V gene: TRBV7-6; clone size: once; J gene: TRBJ2-3; D gene: .; CDR3 protein: CASSSRGRADTQYF; CDR3 DNA: TGTGCCAGCAGCTCCCGAGGCAGGGCAGATACGCAGTATTTT
CDR3 length: 14; V gene: TRBV20-1; clone size: .; J gene: TRBJ1-5; D gene: .; CDR3 protein: CSARDMGGNQPQHF; CDR3 DNA: TGCAGTGCTCGGGACATGGGCGGCAATCAGCCCCAGCATTTT
CDR3 length: 15; V gene: TRBV7-9; clone size: .; J gene: TRBJ2-3; D gene: .; CDR3 protein: CASSLGTSYTDTQYF; CDR3 DNA: TGTGCCAGCAGCTTAGGGACCTCCTACACAGATACGCAGTATTTT
CDR3 length: 14; V gene: TRBV7-2; clone size: .; J gene: TRBJ1-2; D gene: .; CDR3 protein: CASSRDPGVHGYTF; CDR3 DNA: TGTGCCAGCAGCCGGGACCCGGGGGTCCATGGCTACACCTTC
CDR3 length: 15; V gene: TRBV5-1; clone size: .; J gene: TRBJ2-7; D gene: .; CDR3 protein: CASSLSDGPNYEQYF; CDR3 DNA: TGCGCCAGCAGCTTGTCGGACGGGCCAAACTACGAGCAGTACTTC
CDR3 length: 16; V gene: TRBV6-1; clone size: .; J gene: TRBJ1-2; D gene: .; CDR3 protein: CASTKAPDGAIVGYTF; CDR3 DNA: TGTGCCAGTACGAAGGCCCCGGACGGAGCCATCGTTGGCTACACCTTC
CDR3 length: 15; V gene: TRBV7-3; clone size: few; J gene: TRBJ1-2; D gene: .; CDR3 protein: CASSLTGQVGYGYTF; CDR3 DNA: TGTGCCAGCAGCTTAACGGGGCAGGTCGGCTATGGCTACACCTTC
CDR3 length: 14; V gene: TRBV5-1; clone size: .; J gene: TRBJ2-5; D gene: .; CDR3 protein: CASSLFLAEGTQYF; CDR3 DNA: TGCGCCAGCAGCTTGTTTCTAGCTGAGGGGACCCAGTACTTC
CDR3 length: 14; V gene: TRBV20-1; clone size: .; J gene: TRBJ1-1; D gene: .; CDR3 protein: CSARAGSRNTEAFF; CDR3 DNA: TGCAGTGCAAGAGCAGGGTCTCGGAACACTGAAGCTTTCTTT
CDR3 length: 15; V gene: TRBV7-2; clone size: few; J gene: TRBJ2-7; D gene: .; CDR3 protein: CASSLAPGIFYEQYF; CDR3 DNA: TGTGCCAGCAGCTTAGCGCCCGGGATCTTCTACGAGCAGTACTTC
CDR3 length: 16; V gene: TRBV4-3; clone size: few; J gene: TRBJ1-2; D gene: .; CDR3 protein: CASSQSFLVQGEGYTF; CDR3 DNA: TGCGCCAGCAGCCAGTCATTCCTAGTACAGGGAGAAGGCTACACCTTC
CDR3 length: 14; V gene: TRBV29-1; clone size: .; J gene: TRBJ1-2; D gene: TRBD1; CDR3 protein: CSATGQGDPYGYTF; CDR3 DNA: TGCAGCGCTACGGGACAGGGTGATCCCTATGGCTACACCTTC
CDR3 length: 16; V gene: TRBV5-1; clone size: few; J gene: TRBJ2-3; D gene: TRBD2; CDR3 protein: CASSFGDYSPPDTQYF; CDR3 DNA: TGCGCCAGCAGCTTTGGGGACTACAGTCCTCCAGATACGCAGTATTTT
CDR3 length: 18; V gene: TRBV6-2/TRBV6-3; clone size: once; J gene: TRBJ2-1; D gene: TRBD2; CDR3 protein: CASTPRWLAGDPQRGQFF; CDR3 DNA: TGTGCCAGCACCCCGAGGTGGCTAGCGGGGGACCCACAGAGAGGGCAGTTCTTC
CDR3 length: 12; V gene: TRBV6-6; clone size: .; J gene: TRBJ2-1; D gene: .; CDR3 protein: CASSYRSDEQFF; CDR3 DNA: TGTGCCAGCAGTTACCGGAGCGATGAGCAGTTCTTC
CDR3 length: 14; V gene: TRBV6-2/TRBV6-3; clone size: few; J gene: TRBJ2-1; D gene: .; CDR3 protein: CASISYEGMNEQFF; CDR3 DNA: TGTGCCAGCATAAGTTACGAGGGAATGAATGAGCAGTTCTTC
CDR3 length: 14; V gene: TRBV7-8; clone size: .; J gene: TRBJ2-4; D gene: .; CDR3 protein: CASSPGRSSWEQYF; CDR3 DNA: TGTGCCAGCAGCCCTGGGAGGAGCTCTTGGGAGCAGTACTTC